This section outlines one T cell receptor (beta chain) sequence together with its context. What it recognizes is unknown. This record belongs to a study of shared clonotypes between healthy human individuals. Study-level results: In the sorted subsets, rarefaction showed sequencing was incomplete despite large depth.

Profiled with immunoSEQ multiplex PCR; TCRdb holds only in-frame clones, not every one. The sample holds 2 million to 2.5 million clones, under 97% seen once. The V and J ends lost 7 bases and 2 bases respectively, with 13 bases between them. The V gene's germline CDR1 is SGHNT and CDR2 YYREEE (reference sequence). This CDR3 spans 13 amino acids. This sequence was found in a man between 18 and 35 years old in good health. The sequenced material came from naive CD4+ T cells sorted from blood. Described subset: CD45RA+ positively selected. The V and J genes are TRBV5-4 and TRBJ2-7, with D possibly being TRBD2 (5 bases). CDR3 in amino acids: CASRGKNPYEQYF. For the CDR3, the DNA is TGTGCCAGCCGGGGAAAAAATCCCTACGAGCAGTACTTC.